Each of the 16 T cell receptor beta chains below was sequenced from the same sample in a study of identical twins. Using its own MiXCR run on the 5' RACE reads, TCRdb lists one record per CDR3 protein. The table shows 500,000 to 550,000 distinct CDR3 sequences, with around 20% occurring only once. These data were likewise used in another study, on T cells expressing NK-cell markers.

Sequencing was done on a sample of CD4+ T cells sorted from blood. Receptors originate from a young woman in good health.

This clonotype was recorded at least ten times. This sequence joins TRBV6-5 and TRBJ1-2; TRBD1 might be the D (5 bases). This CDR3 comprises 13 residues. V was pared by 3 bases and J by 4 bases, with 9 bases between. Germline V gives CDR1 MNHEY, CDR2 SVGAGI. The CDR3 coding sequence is TGTGCCAGCAGTTATGACAGCTCCTATGGCTACACCTTC. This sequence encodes CASSYDSSYGYTF.

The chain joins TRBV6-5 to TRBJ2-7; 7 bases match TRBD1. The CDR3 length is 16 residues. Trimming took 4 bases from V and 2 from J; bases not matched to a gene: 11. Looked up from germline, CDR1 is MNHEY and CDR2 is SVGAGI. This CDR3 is CASSSPSTGSAYEQYF. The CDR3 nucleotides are TGTGCCAGCAGTTCCCCTTCGACAGGGTCCGCCTACGAGCAGTACTTC.

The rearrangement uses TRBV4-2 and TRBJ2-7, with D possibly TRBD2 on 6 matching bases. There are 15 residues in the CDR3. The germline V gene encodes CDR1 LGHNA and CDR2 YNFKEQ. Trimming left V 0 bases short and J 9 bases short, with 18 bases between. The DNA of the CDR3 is TGTGCCAGCAGCCAAGACGCACTAGCCGATGAAGTGCAGTACTTC. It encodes CASSQDALADEVQYF.

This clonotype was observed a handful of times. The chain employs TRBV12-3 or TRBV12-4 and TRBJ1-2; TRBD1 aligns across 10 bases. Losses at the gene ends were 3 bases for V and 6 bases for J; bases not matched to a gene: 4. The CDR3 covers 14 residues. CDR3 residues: CASSLDRGGHGYTF. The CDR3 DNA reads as TGTGCCAGCAGTTTGGACAGGGGGGGACATGGCTACACCTTC.

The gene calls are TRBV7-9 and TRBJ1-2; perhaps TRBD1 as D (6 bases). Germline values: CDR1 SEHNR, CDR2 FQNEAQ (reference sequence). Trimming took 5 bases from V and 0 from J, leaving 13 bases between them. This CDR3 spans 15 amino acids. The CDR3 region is CASSPSRGPNYGYTF. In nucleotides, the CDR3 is TGTGCCAGCAGCCCTAGCAGGGGTCCTAACTATGGCTACACCTTC.

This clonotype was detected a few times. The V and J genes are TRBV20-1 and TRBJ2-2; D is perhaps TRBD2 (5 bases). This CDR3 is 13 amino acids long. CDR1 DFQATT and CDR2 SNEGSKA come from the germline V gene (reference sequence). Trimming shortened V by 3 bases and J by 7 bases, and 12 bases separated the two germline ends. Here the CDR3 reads CSARAYSVGELFF. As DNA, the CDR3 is TGCAGTGCTAGGGCTTATAGCGTCGGGGAGCTGTTTTTT.

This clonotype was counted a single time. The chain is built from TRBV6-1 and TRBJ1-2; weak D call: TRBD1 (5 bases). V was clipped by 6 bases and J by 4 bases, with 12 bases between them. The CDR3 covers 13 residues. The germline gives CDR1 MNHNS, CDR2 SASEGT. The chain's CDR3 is CASRSGFFYGYTF. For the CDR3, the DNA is TGTGCCAGCAGGTCAGGGTTCTTCTATGGCTACACCTTC.

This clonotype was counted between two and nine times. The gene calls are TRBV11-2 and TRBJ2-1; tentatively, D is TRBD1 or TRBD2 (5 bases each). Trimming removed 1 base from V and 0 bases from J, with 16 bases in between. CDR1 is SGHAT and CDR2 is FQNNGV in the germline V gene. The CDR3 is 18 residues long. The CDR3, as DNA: TGTGCCAGCAGCTTAGTGGCCGGGACGGCGAGCTCCTACAATGAGCAGTTCTTC. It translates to CASSLVAGTASSYNEQFF.

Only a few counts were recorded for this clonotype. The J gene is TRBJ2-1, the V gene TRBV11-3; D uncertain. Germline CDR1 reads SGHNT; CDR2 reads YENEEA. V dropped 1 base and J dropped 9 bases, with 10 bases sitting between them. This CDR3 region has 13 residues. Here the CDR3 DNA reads TGTGCCAGCAGCTTAGCGGCCCTAGGTGAGCAGTTCTTC. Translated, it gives CASSLAALGEQFF.

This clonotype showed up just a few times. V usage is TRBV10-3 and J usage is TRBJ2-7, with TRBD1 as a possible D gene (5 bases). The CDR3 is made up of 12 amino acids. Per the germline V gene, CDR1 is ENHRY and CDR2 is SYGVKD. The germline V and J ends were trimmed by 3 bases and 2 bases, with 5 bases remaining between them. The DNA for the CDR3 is TGTGCCATCAGTGACAGGGCCTACGAGCAGTACTTC. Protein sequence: CAISDRAYEQYF.

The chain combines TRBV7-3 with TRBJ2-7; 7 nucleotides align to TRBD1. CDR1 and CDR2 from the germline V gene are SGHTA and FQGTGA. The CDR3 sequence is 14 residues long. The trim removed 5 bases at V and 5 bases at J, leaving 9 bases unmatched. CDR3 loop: CASSITGASDEQYF. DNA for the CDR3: TGTGCCAGCAGCATTACAGGGGCAAGCGACGAGCAGTACTTC. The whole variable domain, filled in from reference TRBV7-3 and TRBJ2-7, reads GAGVSQTPSNKVTEKGKYVELRCDPISGHTALYWYRQSLGQGPEFLIYFQGTGAADDSGLPNDRFFAVRPEGSVSTLKIQRTERGDSAVYLCASSITGASDEQYFGPGTRLTVT.

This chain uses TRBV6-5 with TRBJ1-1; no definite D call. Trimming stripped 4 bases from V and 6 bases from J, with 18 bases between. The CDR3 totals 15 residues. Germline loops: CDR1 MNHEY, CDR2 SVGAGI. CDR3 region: CASSSHGPRGSEAFF. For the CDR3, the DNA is TGTGCCAGCAGTTCTCATGGACCGCGTGGGTCTGAAGCTTTCTTT.

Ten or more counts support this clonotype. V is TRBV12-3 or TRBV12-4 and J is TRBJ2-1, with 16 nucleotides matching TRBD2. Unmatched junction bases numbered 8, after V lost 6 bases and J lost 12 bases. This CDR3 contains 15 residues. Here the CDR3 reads CASRSPGLAGGTQFF. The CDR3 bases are TGTGCCAGCAGATCGCCGGGACTAGCGGGAGGGACGCAGTTCTTC.

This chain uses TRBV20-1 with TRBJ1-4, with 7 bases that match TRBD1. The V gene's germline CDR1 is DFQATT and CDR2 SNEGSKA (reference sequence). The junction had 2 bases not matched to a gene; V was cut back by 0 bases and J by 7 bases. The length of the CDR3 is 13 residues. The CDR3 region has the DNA TGCAGTGCTAGAGATGACAGGGCTGAAAAACTGTTTTTT. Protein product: CSARDDRAEKLFF.

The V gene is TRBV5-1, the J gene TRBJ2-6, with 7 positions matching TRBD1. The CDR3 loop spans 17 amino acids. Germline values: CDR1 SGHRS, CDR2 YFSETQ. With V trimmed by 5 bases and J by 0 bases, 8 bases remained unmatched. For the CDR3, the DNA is TGCGCCAGCAGTTCTGGACAGGCCAGCTCTGGGGCCAACGTCCTGACTTTC. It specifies CASSSGQASSGANVLTF.

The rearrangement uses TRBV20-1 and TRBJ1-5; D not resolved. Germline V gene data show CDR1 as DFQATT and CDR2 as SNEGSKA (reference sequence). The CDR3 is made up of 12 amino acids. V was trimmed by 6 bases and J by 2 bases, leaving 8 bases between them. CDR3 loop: CSAEIGNQPQHF. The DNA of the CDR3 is TGCAGTGCCGAAATAGGCAATCAGCCCCAGCATTTT.